The subject of this entry is one T cell receptor (beta chain). The clone's antigen remains unknown. Base qualities are missing; no much larger clone stands one base away. This entry is derived from a study of technical replicates of blood from several donors (dated by TCRdb to the late 2010s). Libraries were built with the immunoSEQ multiplex PCR assay. Sourced from immuneACCESS, this table was stored by TCRdb with only in-frame sequences that have V and J called. A share of the clones is absent; for the studies checked, an unresolved V gene accounts for under half, and the remainder has no known explanation. The sample contains around 84,000 clones, roughly 98% of them found a single time. Approximately 0.14% of the sample rests with the top ten. Germline trimming: 6 bases from V, 2 bases from J; junction bases outside gene matches: 13. Including the terminal cysteine and phenylalanine, the CDR3 comprises 16 residues. Just the 48-base CDR3 DNA is kept, in frame starting at base 1. The germline V gene yields SNHLY for CDR1 and FYNNEI for CDR2.

The sequenced material came from T cells isolated from PBMCs. This chain joins TRBV2 to TRBJ2-7; TRBD2 fits 7 bases in the junction. The TCR was taken from a human donor in good health. The CDR3 region has the sequence CASSPWTSWGTYEQYF. In nucleotides, the sequence is TGTGCCAGCAGCCCCTGGACTAGTTGGGGGACCTACGAGCAGTACTTC.